Shown below are 32 T cell receptor beta chains from a single sample sequenced in a study of neurological immune-mediated disorders. One entry per CDR3 protein results from TCRdb running MiXCR on the 5' RACE reads. The sample holds approximately 85,000 distinct CDR3 sequences; about 13% are singletons and the top ten take around 4.5%. Time point described: longitudinal time-point 2. The sample was PBMCs. These receptor sequences come from a female donor with HTLV-1-associated myelopathy (HAM/TSP).

This clonotype was recorded many times. This chain joins TRBV28 and TRBJ2-2, with D hard to call. Trimming removed 6 bases from V and 0 bases from J, with 14 bases in between. The germline V gene encodes CDR1 MDHEN and CDR2 SYDVKM. This CDR3 has 16 amino acids. Here the CDR3 reads CASSHLGRTNTGELFF. The CDR3, as DNA: TGTGCCAGCAGCCACCTCGGGCGAACGAACACCGGGGAGCTGTTTTTT. The full variable domain, with the rest looked up from reference TRBV28 and TRBJ2-2, is DVKVTQSSRYLVKRTGEKVFLECVQDMDHENMFWYRQDPGLGLRLIYFSYDVKMKEKGDIPEGYSVSREKKERFSLILESASTNQTSMYLCASSHLGRTNTGELFFGEGSRLTVL.

As to this clonotype: This may stem from a read error, because a much larger clone lies one nucleotide away. The chain links TRBV7-2 to TRBJ2-4; a weak D match, TRBD2 (7 bases). The CDR3 is made up of 16 amino acids. The germline V gene has CDR1 SGHTA and CDR2 FQGNSA. The ends were cut back, 5 bases at V and 3 bases at J, with 17 bases in the middle. CDR3 protein: CASSARGGANKNIQYF. The CDR3 DNA is TGTGCCAGCAGCGCTAGAGGGGGGGCAAACAAAAACATTCAGTACTTC.

As concerns this clonotype: It may be a read error: a sequence one base away is much more abundant. V is TRBV5-6 and J is TRBJ2-3; D gene unclear. Trimming took off 0 bases at V and 2 bases at J, with 7 bases between the two ends. The CDR3 spans 14 residues. The germline V gene has CDR1 SGHDT and CDR2 YYEEEE. This chain's CDR3 is CASSLGNNTDTQYF. The CDR3 DNA follows: TGTGCCAGCAGCTTGGGCAACAACACAGATACGCAGTATTTT.

This clonotype was picked up many times. The chain recombines TRBV6-6 with TRBJ1-2; a weak D match, TRBD1 (6 bases). The V gene's germline CDR1 is MNHNY and CDR2 SVGAGI (reference sequence). This CDR3 region has 15 residues. V was shortened by 6 bases and J by 4 bases, with 18 bases between the two germline ends. CDR3 in DNA: TGTGCCAGCAGGCCGGACAGATCCCCCTTCTATGGCTACACCTTC. Residues: CASRPDRSPFYGYTF.

This clonotype was seen repeatedly, ten times or more. This chain joins TRBV20-1 and TRBJ2-3; D gene unclear. Between the trimmed V and J ends, which lost 6 bases and 7 bases, there was a span of 14 bases. The CDR3 has 12 residues. The germline V gene encodes CDR1 DFQATT and CDR2 SNEGSKA (reference sequence). CDR3 sequence reads: CSAIDRGHTQYF. Here the CDR3 DNA reads TGCAGTGCCATAGACCGAGGACATACGCAGTATTTT.

This clonotype has ten or more counts. The chain uses TRBV27 and TRBJ2-1, with D tentatively TRBD1 (6 bases). Germline CDR1 is MNHEY and CDR2 is SMNVEV (reference sequence). This CDR3 comprises 16 residues. V shed 2 bases and J shed 4 bases, with 15 bases lying between them. Here the CDR3 DNA reads TGTGCCAGCAGTTTAAATTGGGGGCCAAAGTACAATGAGCAGTTCTTC. Encoded protein: CASSLNWGPKYNEQFF.

This clonotype appeared many times. This sequence joins TRBV5-1 and TRBJ2-3; no definite D call. The CDR3 is 16 residues long. V dropped 0 bases and J dropped 5 bases, with 16 bases sitting between them. CDR1 and CDR2 from the germline V gene are SGHRS and YFSETQ. The CDR3 loop is CASSLVSSRRRDTQYF. In DNA form, the CDR3 reads TGCGCCAGCAGCTTGGTATCCAGCCGAAGGAGAGATACGCAGTATTTT.

This clonotype showed up many times. The CDR3 region is CASSLMGGERYEQYF. Written as DNA, the CDR3 is TGCGCCAGCAGCTTGATGGGGGGCGAACGCTACGAGCAGTACTTC. V and J are TRBV5-1 and TRBJ2-7, with D tentatively TRBD1 or TRBD2 (6 bases each). This CDR3 comprises 15 residues. Germline values: CDR1 SGHRS, CDR2 YFSETQ. Deletions cut 1 base from V and 3 bases from J, with 14 bases between.

This clonotype was observed many times. The rearrangement joins TRBV20-1 to TRBJ1-6; D may be TRBD1 (5 bases). The germline CDR1 and CDR2 sequences are DFQATT and SNEGSKA (reference sequence). The CDR3 runs 15 residues. Between the trimmed V and J ends, which lost 0 bases and 10 bases, there was a span of 16 bases. The CDR3, as DNA: TGCAGTGCTAGAGATTCCCAGGGTCAAAGATCACCCCTCCACTTT. Translated, it gives CSARDSQGQRSPLHF.

This chain links TRBV27 with TRBJ1-1; TRBD1 is a possible D gene (5 bases). The CDR3 runs to 14 residues. Germline lookup yields CDR1 MNHEY and CDR2 SMNVEV (reference sequence). V dropped 6 bases and J dropped 0 bases, with 11 bases sitting between them. This chain's CDR3 is CASSPDRLNTEAFF. CDR3 DNA: TGTGCCAGCAGCCCCGACAGACTGAACACTGAAGCTTTCTTT.

Many counts were recorded for this clonotype. The chain recombines TRBV5-1 with TRBJ1-5, with 10 bases aligning to TRBD1. The ends lost 3 bases at V and 3 bases at J; junction bases unmatched: 3. This CDR3 has 15 residues. The germline gives CDR1 SGHRS, CDR2 YFSETQ. The CDR3 region has the DNA TGCGCCAGCAGCTCCGGGACAGGGGACAATCAGCCCCAGCATTTT. Amino acids: CASSSGTGDNQPQHF.

This clonotype is labeled as medium-sized. The chain joins TRBV5-1 to TRBJ2-7; tentatively, D is TRBD2 (7 bases). The germline V gene encodes CDR1 SGHRS and CDR2 YFSETQ. The CDR3 sequence is 15 residues long. The V end lost 2 bases, the J end lost 1 base, and 13 bases lay between the germline ends. The CDR3 DNA follows: TGCGCCAGCAGCTTCGGCGGGGGCCAATCCTACGAGCAGTACTTC. Amino acid sequence: CASSFGGGQSYEQYF.

This clonotype was detected many times. V gene TRBV20-1 combines with J gene TRBJ1-3; 9 nucleotides match TRBD1. Per germline, CDR1 DFQATT and CDR2 SNEGSKA (reference sequence). The V and J ends lost 4 bases and 4 bases, in that order; junction bases with no gene match: 5. The CDR3 length is 14 residues. In nucleotides, the CDR3 is TGCAGTGCTACCTCCGGGACAGGGGGAAACACCATATATTTT. Translation gives CSATSGTGGNTIYF.

This clonotype appeared many times. CDR3 sequence: CASSELTGTDTQYF. CDR3 sequence (DNA): TGTGCCAGCAGTGAATTGACAGGCACAGATACGCAGTATTTT. The genes are TRBV2 and TRBJ2-3, with D possibly TRBD1 on 5 matching bases. Per germline, CDR1 SNHLY and CDR2 FYNNEI. Trimming stripped 2 bases from V and 1 base from J, with 7 bases between. The CDR3 spans 14 residues.

On this clonotype itself: Sequence at one end of the junction differs from germline and may be a read error. J is TRBJ2-1 and V is TRBV9, with D tentatively TRBD2 (6 bases). This CDR3 region has 13 residues. In germline, CDR1 is SGDLS, CDR2 YYNGEE. The chain's CDR3 is CVSSVEAGGVPFF. In nucleotides, the CDR3 is TGTGTCAGCAGCGTAGAGGCTGGCGGGGTACCGTTCTTC. Full variable domain (remainder filled in from reference TRBV9 and TRBJ2-1): DSGVTQTPKHLITATGQRVTLRCSPRSGDLSVYWYQQSLDQGLQFLIQYYNGEERAKGNILERFSAQQFPDLHSELNLSSLELGDSALYFCVSSVEAGGVPFFGPGTRLTVL.

Ten or more counts support this clonotype. The genes are TRBV10-2 and TRBJ2-2; D is perhaps TRBD1 (5 bases). CDR1 is WSHSY, CDR2 SAAADI, per germline. Trimming removed 7 bases at V and 5 bases at J, with 17 bases between. CDR3 length: 15 amino acids. The CDR3 DNA reads TGCGCCAGCACAACGATAAGGGGCGGTACCGGGGAGCTGTTTTTT. As protein: CASTTIRGGTGELFF.

At least ten counts were recorded for this clonotype. The J gene is TRBJ2-2, the V gene TRBV2; TRBD1 matches 7 bases. The germline CDR1 and CDR2 sequences are SNHLY and FYNNEI. With 7 bases clipped from V and 3 bases from J, the junction kept 11 bases outside the gene matches. The length of the CDR3 is 16 residues. CDR3 DNA: TGTGCCAGCAAGACCGGGACAGTTCATTACACCGGGGAGCTGTTTTTT. It yields the protein CASKTGTVHYTGELFF.

The table lists this clonotype with many counts. The chain combines TRBV7-9 with TRBJ2-2; D unresolved. Germline V lookup: CDR1 SEHNR, CDR2 FQNEAQ (reference sequence). The CDR3 has 15 residues. The V gene lost 5 bases and the J gene lost 3 bases, with 13 bases spanning the gap. CDR3 in amino acids: CASSPGFSDTGELFF. In DNA, the CDR3 is TGTGCCAGCAGCCCAGGCTTTTCGGACACCGGGGAGCTGTTTTTT.

This clonotype was seen a few times. The DNA for the CDR3 is TGTGCCAGCAGTTTTGGCGGGGGGCCCACAGATACGCAGTATTTT. Translated, it gives CASSFGGGPTDTQYF. V gene TRBV12-3 or TRBV12-4 combines with J gene TRBJ2-3, with 8 positions matching TRBD2. V shed 3 bases, J shed 2 bases, and the junction held 4 bases outside the gene matches. The CDR3 spans 15 residues.

This clonotype has a count of ten or more. The rearrangement links TRBV5-5 to TRBJ1-5, with D possibly matching TRBD1 (5 bases). In germline, CDR1 is SGHKS, CDR2 YYEKEE (reference sequence). V was pared by 3 bases and J by 0 bases, with 10 bases between. This CDR3 is 15 amino acids long. CDR3: CASSSQGSSNQPQHF. CDR3 coding DNA: TGTGCCAGCAGCTCGCAGGGTAGTAGCAATCAGCCCCAGCATTTT.

This clonotype has a count of ten or more. The V and J genes are TRBV9 and TRBJ2-7; D may be TRBD2 (5 bases). The CDR3 has 14 amino acids. Deletions cut 0 bases from V and 2 bases from J, with 9 bases between. Per the germline V gene, CDR1 is SGDLS and CDR2 is YYNGEE. This chain's CDR3 is CASSVGGLAYEQYF. The DNA of the CDR3 is TGTGCCAGCAGCGTAGGCGGGTTGGCCTACGAGCAGTACTTC.

The chain is built from TRBV6-1 and TRBJ2-7; TRBD2 aligns across 7 bases. Germline V gene data show CDR1 as MNHNS and CDR2 as SASEGT. V was clipped by 3 bases and J by 6 bases; unmatched bases: 5. This CDR3 is 13 amino acids long. CDR3 region: CASSDGLVVEQYF. In DNA, the CDR3 is TGTGCCAGCAGTGATGGACTAGTAGTCGAGCAGTACTTC.

This clonotype was detected ten times or more. The rearrangement joins TRBV12-3 or TRBV12-4 to TRBJ2-5; TRBD1 agrees at 7 bases. The V segment lost 6 bases and the J segment 4 bases; nucleotides outside the gene matches: 8. The CDR3 length is 14 residues. In DNA, the CDR3 is TGTGCCAGCAGCTGGAGTGCAGGGGGAGAGACCCAGTACTTC. Translating it yields CASSWSAGGETQYF.

This clonotype appeared many times. The germline gene is not matched at one end of the junction; a read error may be the cause. CDR3 in DNA: TGTGCCAGCAGTTACGGAAGGAGCTCATACTTT. The encoded protein is CASSYGRSSYF. The rearrangement joins TRBV6-6 to TRBJ1-4; the D is unclear. Per the germline V gene, CDR1 is MNHNY and CDR2 is SVGAGI (reference sequence). The CDR3 contains 11 residues.

This clonotype was found a few times. The V call is TRBV5-1, the J call TRBJ2-3; 7 bases fit TRBD1. CDR1 is SGHRS and CDR2 is YFSETQ in the germline V gene. The CDR3 extends over 14 amino acids. J lost 2 bases, V lost 4 bases, and 4 bases had no gene match. The DNA of the CDR3 is TGCGCCAGCAGCCTTGGGACAGCCACAGATACGCAGTATTTT. It translates to CASSLGTATDTQYF.

This chain uses TRBV12-3 or TRBV12-4 with TRBJ2-2; TRBD2 is a possible D gene (6 bases). The ends were cut back, 10 bases at V and 1 base at J, with 10 bases in the middle. The CDR3 has 13 residues. In DNA, the CDR3 is TGTGCCATCGACGGGGGGAACACCGGGGAGCTGTTTTTT. Residues: CAIDGGNTGELFF.

This clonotype was picked up many times. The V call is TRBV5-1, the J call TRBJ1-2; 8 positions match TRBD1. This CDR3 is built from 13 residues. CDR1 SGHRS and CDR2 YFSETQ come from the germline V gene. Unmatched junction bases numbered 11, after V lost 8 bases and J lost 8 bases. The chain's CDR3 is CASQSAGGGGYTF. CDR3 DNA sequence: TGCGCCAGTCAATCGGCAGGGGGCGGCGGCTACACCTTC.

On this clonotype: This may be a read error, as it is one base from a much larger clone. This sequence joins TRBV5-1 and TRBJ2-3; perhaps TRBD2 as D (5 bases). Germline V CDR1 and CDR2: SGHRS, YFSETQ. The CDR3 sequence is 14 residues long. CDR3 coding DNA: TGCGCCCGCAGCCGAGCGGCTAGCACAGATACGCAGTATTTT. It specifies CARSRAASTDTQYF.

The sample holds many counts of this clonotype. The J gene is TRBJ1-4, the V gene TRBV12-3 or TRBV12-4; TRBD1 matches 8 bases. V dropped 7 bases and J dropped 8; count of bases not matched to a gene: 6. This CDR3 comprises 13 residues. CDR3 nucleotides: TGTGCCAGCAATCAGGGGGCTAGGGAAAAACTGTTTTTT. Its protein product is CASNQGAREKLFF.

In its sample, this clonotype was seen many times. This sequence joins TRBV20-1 and TRBJ2-3; D might be TRBD1 or TRBD2, each matching 6 bases. V lost 3 bases and J 4 bases, leaving 14 bases between the germline ends. This CDR3 is built from 14 residues. CDR1 DFQATT and CDR2 SNEGSKA come from the germline V gene (reference sequence). As DNA, the CDR3 is TGCAGTGCTAGGGAGGGGGGCCCTGCAGATACGCAGTATTTT. Encoded protein: CSAREGGPADTQYF.

This clonotype was observed many times. This chain's CDR3 is CASSFGFGTDTQYF. CDR3 bases: TGTGCCAGCAGTTTCGGCTTTGGCACAGATACGCAGTATTTT. This chain joins TRBV27 and TRBJ2-3, with no clear D. V was shortened by 3 bases and J by 1 base, with 8 bases between the two germline ends. The CDR3 consists of 14 residues. The germline V gene has CDR1 MNHEY and CDR2 SMNVEV (reference sequence).

This clonotype has a count of ten or more. The chain couples TRBV7-2 to TRBJ2-4; D perhaps matches TRBD2 (7 bases). Trimming stripped 5 bases from V and 3 bases from J, with 17 bases between. Germline CDR1 and CDR2: SGHTA and FQGNSA. CDR3 length: 16 amino acids. The CDR3 bases are TGTGCCAGCAGCGCTAGAGGGGGGGCAAGCAAAAACATTCAGTACTTC. Residues: CASSARGGASKNIQYF.